A single sample gave rise to the 11 T cell receptor beta chains below, sequenced in a study of blood T cell repertoires in COVID-19. This table comes from immunoSEQ multiplex PCR, and its TCRdb copy is limited to in-frame clones, with some not included. Among roughly 440,000 clones listed, roughly 88% were seen once. Sequences were obtained from peripheral blood. These receptors were taken from a woman aged 50 to 60 with COVID-19, enrolled during active disease.

The J gene is TRBJ2-5, the V gene TRBV7-7, with 8 bases aligning to TRBD2. The V and J ends lost 6 bases and 1 base, in that order; junction bases with no gene match: 10. Germline V lookup: CDR1 SSHAT, CDR2 FNYEAQ (reference sequence). The CDR3 has 16 residues. Written as DNA, the CDR3 is TGTGCCAGCAGTCAGGGTAGCGGGGCCTTCCAAGAGACCCAGTACTTC. Translation: CASSQGSGAFQETQYF.

The chain is built from TRBV13 and TRBJ1-3; 10 bases agree with TRBD1. There are 15 residues in the CDR3. Germline CDR1 is PRHDT and CDR2 is FYEKMQ (reference sequence). J lost 4 bases, V lost 3 bases, and 3 bases had no gene match. CDR3: CASSFRQGAGNTIYF. CDR3 DNA: TGTGCCAGCAGCTTCAGACAGGGGGCGGGAAACACCATATATTTT.

This chain uses TRBV6-6 with TRBJ2-2; D perhaps matches TRBD1 (5 bases). The CDR3 loop spans 13 amino acids. Per the germline V gene, CDR1 is MNHNY and CDR2 is SVGAGI (reference sequence). Trimming cost V 6 bases and J 7 bases, with 12 bases left between them. CDR3 residues: CASRPGWGGELFF. In DNA, the CDR3 is TGTGCCAGCAGACCAGGGTGGGGCGGGGAGCTGTTTTTT.

The chain employs TRBV10-1 and TRBJ1-1, with D perhaps TRBD1 (5 bases). Germline loops: CDR1 WNHNN, CDR2 SYGVQD (reference sequence). This CDR3 is built from 13 residues. Trimming took 0 bases from V and 9 from J, leaving 11 bases between them. The CDR3 loop reads CASSESGREQAFF. DNA of the CDR3: TGCGCCAGCAGTGAGTCGGGCAGGGAACAAGCTTTCTTT.

This clone occurred a few times. The CDR3 spells CARSYAESGPGYEQYF. DNA for the CDR3: TGTGCCAGAAGCTACGCCGAATCAGGGCCGGGCTACGAGCAGTACTTC. This chain links TRBV5-3 with TRBJ2-7; D possibly corresponds to TRBD1 (5 bases). TRBV5-3 is known as an ORF, though its function is uncertain. The V end lost 3 bases, the J end lost 3 bases, and 19 bases lay between the germline ends. CDR3 size: 16 residues.

The genes are TRBV12-3 or TRBV12-4 and TRBJ1-3; D is possibly TRBD1 (6 bases). There are 13 residues in the CDR3. V lost 6 bases to trimming and J lost 3 bases, with 9 bases between them. CDR3 in DNA: TGTGCCAGCAGGACAGGAGTTGGAAACACCATATATTTT. This gives the protein CASRTGVGNTIYF.

The chain has TRBV12-5 and TRBJ2-1, with TRBD2 identical over 10 bases. In germline, CDR1 is LGHNT, CDR2 FRNRAP. The J segment lost 7 bases and the V segment lost 2 bases, leaving 14 bases of the junction unmatched. The CDR3 extends over 18 amino acids. This CDR3 is CASGLPQWERGGLNEQFF. In nucleotides, the CDR3 is TGTGCTAGTGGTTTGCCCCAGTGGGAGCGGGGGGGCCTTAATGAGCAGTTCTTC.

This clone showed up just a few times. The chain has TRBV5-4 and TRBJ1-1, with 9 nucleotides matching TRBD1. The CDR3 consists of 12 residues. V shed 5 bases, J shed 10 bases, and the junction held 6 bases outside the gene matches. The germline gives CDR1 SGHNT, CDR2 YYREEE (reference sequence). CDR3 nucleotide sequence: TGTGCCAGCAGTCCGGACAGGGGAGGAGCTTTCTTT. This gives the protein CASSPDRGGAFF.

CDR3 amino acids: CASSRQRNQPQHF. The CDR3 DNA is TGTGCCAGCAGTAGACAGCGCAATCAGCCCCAGCATTTT. This chain links TRBV6-5 with TRBJ1-5, with D possibly TRBD1 on 5 matching bases. This CDR3 comprises 13 residues. Germline V gene lookup returns CDR1 MNHEY and CDR2 SVGAGI. V was shortened by 5 bases and J by 2 bases, with 7 bases between the two germline ends.

This chain links TRBV4-2 with TRBJ2-3; 11 bases are a match to TRBD2. The J segment lost 8 bases and the V segment lost 0 bases, leaving 4 bases of the junction unmatched. The CDR3 spans 15 residues. Germline-derived CDR1 and CDR2 are LGHNA and YNFKEQ. In nucleotides, the CDR3 is TGTGCCAGCAGCCAAGAACTAGCGGGGGTCTCTACGCAGTATTTT. Protein product: CASSQELAGVSTQYF.

The J gene is TRBJ2-3, the V gene TRBV5-1; perhaps TRBD2 as D (6 bases). CDR1 and CDR2 (germline): SGHRS, YFSETQ. The ends were cut back, 2 bases at V and 4 bases at J, with 14 bases in the middle. This CDR3 is built from 15 residues. CDR3 DNA sequence: TGCGCCAGCAGCTTAGCGGGTGGTATCGCAGATACGCAGTATTTT. The encoded protein is CASSLAGGIADTQYF.